What follows describes a single T cell receptor (beta chain). Its antigen is as yet unknown. Sorted populations all had greater than 95% purity. The data were obtained in a study of beta chain features in type 1 diabetes. Study-wide results and limits: Shortening that was moderate but significant affected the TCRB CDR3s of Type 1 diabetes patients in all four CD4+ subsets.

There are 14 residues in the CDR3. Germline V gene lookup returns CDR1 GTSNPN and CDR2 SVGIG (reference sequence). V shed 2 bases and J 0 bases; nucleotides not matched to a gene: 1. Expressed TCRB transcripts were sequenced because the entire RNA isolate underwent reverse transcription. The assay was immunoSEQ multiplex PCR, and TCRdb's table has in-frame clones only and misses some. The table records about 250,000 clones, under 13% of them present only once. The V and J genes are TRBV30 and TRBJ1-3, with 7 bases aligning to TRBD1. The sample consisted of naive CD4+ T cells from blood. The source is a man in his thirties or forties with type 1 diabetes. In DNA form, the CDR3 reads TGTGCCTGGAGTCGGGACAGCTCTGGAAACACCATATATTTT. This translates into CAWSRDSSGNTIYF.